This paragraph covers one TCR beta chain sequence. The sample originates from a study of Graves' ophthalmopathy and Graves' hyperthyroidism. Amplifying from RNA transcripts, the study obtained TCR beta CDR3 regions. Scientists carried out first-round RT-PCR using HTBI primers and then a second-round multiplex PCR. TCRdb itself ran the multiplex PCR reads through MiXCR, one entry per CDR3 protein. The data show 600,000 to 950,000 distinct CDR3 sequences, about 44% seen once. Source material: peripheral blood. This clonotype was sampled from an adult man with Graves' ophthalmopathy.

CDR3 in amino acids: CSATQGSNVLTF. The CDR3 nucleotides are TGCAGCGCCACACAGGGGTCCAACGTCCTGACTTTC. The chain is built from TRBV29-1 and TRBJ2-6, with TRBD1 matching 7 bases. Trimming at V came to 7 bases and at J to 8 bases, leaving 5 bases not matched to a gene. Germline-derived CDR1 and CDR2 are SQVTM and ANQGSEA. The CDR3 has 12 residues.